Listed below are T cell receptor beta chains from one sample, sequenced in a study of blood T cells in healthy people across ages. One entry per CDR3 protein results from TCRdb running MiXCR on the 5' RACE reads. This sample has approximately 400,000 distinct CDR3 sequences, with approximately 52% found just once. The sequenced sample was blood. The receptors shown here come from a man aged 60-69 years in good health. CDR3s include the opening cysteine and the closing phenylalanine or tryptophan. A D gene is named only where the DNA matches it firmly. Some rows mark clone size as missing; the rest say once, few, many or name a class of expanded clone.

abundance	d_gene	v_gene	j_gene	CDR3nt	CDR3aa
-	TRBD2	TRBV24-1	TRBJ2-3	TGTGCCACCAGTGAATCGGGTAGCGGGACAGATACGCAGTATTTT	CATSESGSGTDTQYF
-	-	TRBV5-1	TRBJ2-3	TGCGCCAGCAGCTTGGTAGGGGTCTTCACAGATACGCAGTATTTT	CASSLVGVFTDTQYF
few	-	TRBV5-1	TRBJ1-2	TGCGCCAGCAGCTTGGCCGGCAGGCTATCTGGCTACACCTTC	CASSLAGRLSGYTF
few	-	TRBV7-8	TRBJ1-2	TGTGCCAGCGCCAACGGGGGGCAGAACTATGGCTACACCTTC	CASANGGQNYGYTF
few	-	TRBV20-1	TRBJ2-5	TGCAGTGCCCCCCCGGGGGCTGGGAGGGAGACCCAGTACTTC	CSAPPGAGRETQYF
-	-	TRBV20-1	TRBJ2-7	TGCAGTGCTAGAGATCCCACGGGCCCCTACGAGCAGTACTTC	CSARDPTGPYEQYF
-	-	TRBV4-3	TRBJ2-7	TGCGCCAGCAGCCGACAACCATCCTACGAGCAGTACTTC	CASSRQPSYEQYF
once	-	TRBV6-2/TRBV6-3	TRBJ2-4	TGTGCCAGCAGCCAGCATACGGGGAAAAACATTCAGTACTTC	CASSQHTGKNIQYF
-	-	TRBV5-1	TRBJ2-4	TGCGCCAGCAGATCCCCCGAGGTAGCCAAAAACATTCAGTACTTC	CASRSPEVAKNIQYF
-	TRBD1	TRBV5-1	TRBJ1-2	TGCGCCAGCAGCCGGACAGGAGGAGGCTACACCTTC	CASSRTGGGYTF
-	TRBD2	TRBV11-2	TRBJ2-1	TGTGCCAGCAGCTCTCCTACTAGCGGGAGTTCCCACAATGAGCAGTTCTTC	CASSSPTSGSSHNEQFF
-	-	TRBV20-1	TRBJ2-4	TGCAGTGCTAGAGATCTTAGGGGGAGAGAGCAGTACTTC	CSARDLRGREQYF
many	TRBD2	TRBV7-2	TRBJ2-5	TGTGCCAGCAGCTTAGCGGTAGCGGGAAAGACCCAGTACTTC	CASSLAVAGKTQYF
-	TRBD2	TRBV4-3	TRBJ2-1	TGCGCCAGCAGCCAAGTCCTAGCGGGAGGGACCCTCTCCTACAATGAGCAGTTCTTC	CASSQVLAGGTLSYNEQFF
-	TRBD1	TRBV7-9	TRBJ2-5	TGTGCCAGCAGCCCCTTGGGGACAGGGGGCGAGTACTTC	CASSPLGTGGEYF
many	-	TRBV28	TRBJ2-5	TGTGCCAGCAGCCCAGACAGGCCCCCATTGTGGACCCAGTACTTC	CASSPDRPPLWTQYF
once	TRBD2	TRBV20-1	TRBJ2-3	TGCAGTGCTGGCGCCAGCCTCCAGCGGGAGGGCCGCCCAGATACGCAGTATTTT	CSAGASLQREGRPDTQYF
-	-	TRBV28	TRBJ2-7	TGTGCCAGCAGGCGAGGTGGGTCCTACGAGCAGTACTTC	CASRRGGSYEQYF
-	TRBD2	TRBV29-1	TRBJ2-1	TGCAGCGGAGCGGGGGGGGCGGAGGCTGAGCAGTTCTTC	CSGAGGAEAEQFF
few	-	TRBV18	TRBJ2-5	TGTGCCAGCTCAGTACGACTGCAATCACAAGAGACCCAGTACTTC	CASSVRLQSQETQYF
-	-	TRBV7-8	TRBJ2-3	TGTGCCAGCAGCTTAGCCGGCCCCGCAGATACGCAGTATTTT	CASSLAGPADTQYF
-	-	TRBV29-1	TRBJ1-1	TGCAGCGTTGCTAAGGCCCCAAGGGGGAACACTGAAGCTTTCTTT	CSVAKAPRGNTEAFF
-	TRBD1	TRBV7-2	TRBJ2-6	TGTGCCAGCAGCTTAGTGGGGACAGATCGCTCTGGGGCCAACGTCCTGACTTTC	CASSLVGTDRSGANVLTF
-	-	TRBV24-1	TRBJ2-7	TGTGCCAACCGCGGGGACAGATTCTCCTACGAGCAGTACTTC	CANRGDRFSYEQYF
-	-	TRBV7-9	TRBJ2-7	TGTGCCAGCAGCTTAGACAGGCCCGCCTACGAGCAGTACTTC	CASSLDRPAYEQYF
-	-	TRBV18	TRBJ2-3	TGTGCCAGCTCACTCCAGGCATCCCCCGGAGATACGCAGTATTTT	CASSLQASPGDTQYF
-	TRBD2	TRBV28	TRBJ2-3	TGTGCCAGCAGGGGACTAGCGGGATCAGGGCCAGATACGCAGTATTTT	CASRGLAGSGPDTQYF